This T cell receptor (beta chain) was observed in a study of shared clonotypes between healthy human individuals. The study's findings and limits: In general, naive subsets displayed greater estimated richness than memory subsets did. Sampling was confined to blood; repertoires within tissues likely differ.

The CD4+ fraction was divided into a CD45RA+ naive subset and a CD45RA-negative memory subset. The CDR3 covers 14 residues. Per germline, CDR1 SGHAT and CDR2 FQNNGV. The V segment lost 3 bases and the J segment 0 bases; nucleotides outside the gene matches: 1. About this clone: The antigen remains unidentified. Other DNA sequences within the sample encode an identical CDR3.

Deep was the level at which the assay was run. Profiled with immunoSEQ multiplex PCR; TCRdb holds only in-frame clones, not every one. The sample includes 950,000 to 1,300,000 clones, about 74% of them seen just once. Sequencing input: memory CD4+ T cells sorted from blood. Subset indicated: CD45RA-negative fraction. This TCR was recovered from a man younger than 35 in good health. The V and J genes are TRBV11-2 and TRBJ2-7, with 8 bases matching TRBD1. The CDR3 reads CASSLGTGSYEQYF. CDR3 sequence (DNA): TGTGCCAGCAGCTTGGGGACAGGCTCCTACGAGCAGTACTTC.